This TCR beta chain was observed in a study of response to subunit inactivated influenza vaccine. TCRdb processed the RT-PCR reads anew with MiXCR; each CDR3 protein has one entry. The sample lists fewer than 400,000 distinct CDR3 sequences, around a fifth occurring once. Regarding the study as a whole: The authors proposed limited new T cell recruitment per seasonal influenza vaccination.

This clonotype was seen a few times. As yet, its antigen is unknown. This sample comprised PBMCs from blood, obtained about 19 months after vaccination. This TCR came from a man aged 50 to 69 who received an inactivated influenza vaccine.

The DNA of the CDR3 is TGTGCCAGCAGTTTAGCCCTAACACACAAGACCTACGACGAGCAGTACTTC. Its protein product is CASSLALTHKTYDEQYF. The V and J genes are TRBV12-3 or TRBV12-4 and TRBJ2-7; the D is unclear. The length of the CDR3 is 17 residues. V was pared by 0 bases and J by 5 bases, with 20 bases between.